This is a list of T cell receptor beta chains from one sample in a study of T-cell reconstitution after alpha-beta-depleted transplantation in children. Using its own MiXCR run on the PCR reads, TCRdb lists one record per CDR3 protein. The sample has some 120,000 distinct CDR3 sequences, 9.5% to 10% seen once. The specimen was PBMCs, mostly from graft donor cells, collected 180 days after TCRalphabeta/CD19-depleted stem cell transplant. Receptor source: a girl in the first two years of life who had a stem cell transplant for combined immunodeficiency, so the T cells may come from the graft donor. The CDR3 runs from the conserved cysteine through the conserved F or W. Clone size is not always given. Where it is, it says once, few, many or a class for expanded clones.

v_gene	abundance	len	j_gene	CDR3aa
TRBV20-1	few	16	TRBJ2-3	CSARGGLAGSTDTQYF
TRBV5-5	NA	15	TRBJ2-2	CASRTTGANTGELFF
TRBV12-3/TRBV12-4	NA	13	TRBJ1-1	CASSLRGRTEAFF
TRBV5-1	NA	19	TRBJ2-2	CASSLDGFIGSANTGELFF
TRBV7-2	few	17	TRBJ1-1	CASSLAFKGRQNTEAFF
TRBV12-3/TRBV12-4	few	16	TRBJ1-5	CASSVGETGANQPQHF
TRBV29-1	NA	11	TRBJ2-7	CSFRLGYEQYF
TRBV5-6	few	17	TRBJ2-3	CASSLAMRVSGTDTQYF
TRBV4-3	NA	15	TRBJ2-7	CASSQAVSRDYEQYF
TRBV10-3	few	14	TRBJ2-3	CAISLAGDLYTQYF
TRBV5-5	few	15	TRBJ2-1	CASSSVAGSYNEQFF
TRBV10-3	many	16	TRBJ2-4	CAISESTGGPKNIQYF
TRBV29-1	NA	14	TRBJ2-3	CSVGGQGSTDTQYF
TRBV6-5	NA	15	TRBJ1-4	CASSYRDRANEKLFF
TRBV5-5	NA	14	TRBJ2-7	CASSNPAGSWEQYF
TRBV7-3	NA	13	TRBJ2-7	CASSLRIGGEQYF
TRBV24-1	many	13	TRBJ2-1	CATGSLSYNEQFF
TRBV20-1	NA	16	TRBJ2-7	CSARDNSGGLSYEQYF
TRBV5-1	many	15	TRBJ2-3	CASSLGDRRQDTQYF
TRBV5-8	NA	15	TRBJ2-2	CASSLGTTNTGELFF
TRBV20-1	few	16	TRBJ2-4	CSARDFIREAKNIQYF
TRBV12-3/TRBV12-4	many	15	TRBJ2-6	CASSFFRSGANVLTF
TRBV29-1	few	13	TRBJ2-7	CSVARGPGSEQYF
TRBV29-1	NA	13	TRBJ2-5	CSVEDSLWETQYF
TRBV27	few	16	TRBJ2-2	CASSLWRPRTSGELFF
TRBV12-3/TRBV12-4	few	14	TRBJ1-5	CASSARGQGQPQHF
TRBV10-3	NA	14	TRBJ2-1	CAISGLAAYNEQFF
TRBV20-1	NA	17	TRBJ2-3	CSAGPILILPSTDTQYF
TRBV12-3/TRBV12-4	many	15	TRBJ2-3	CASSFLVSSTDTQYF
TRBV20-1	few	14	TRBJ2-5	CRAQRGLAYETQYF
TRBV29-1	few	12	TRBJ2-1	CSVGQRPNEQFF
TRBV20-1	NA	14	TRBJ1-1	CSASDSGRATEAFF
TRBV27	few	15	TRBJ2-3	CASSSTSGWIDTQYF
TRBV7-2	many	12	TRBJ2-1	CASSRAVGEQFF
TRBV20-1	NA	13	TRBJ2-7	CSAVQGGLYEQYF
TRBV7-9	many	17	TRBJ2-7	CASSLELGWGTSYEQYF
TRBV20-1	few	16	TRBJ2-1	CSARLAGGRTYNEQFF
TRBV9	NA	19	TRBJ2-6	CASSVVGRYRGSGANVLTF